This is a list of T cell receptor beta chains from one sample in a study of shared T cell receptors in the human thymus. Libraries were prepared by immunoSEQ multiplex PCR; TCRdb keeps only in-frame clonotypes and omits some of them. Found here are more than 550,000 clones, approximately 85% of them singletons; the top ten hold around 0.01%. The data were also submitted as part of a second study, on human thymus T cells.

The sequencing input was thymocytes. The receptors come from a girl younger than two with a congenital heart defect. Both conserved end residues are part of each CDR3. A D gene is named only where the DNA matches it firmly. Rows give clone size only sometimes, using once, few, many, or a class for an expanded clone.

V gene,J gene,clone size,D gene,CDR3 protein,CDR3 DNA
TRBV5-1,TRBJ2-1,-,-,CASSLSQRGEEQFF,TGCGCCAGCAGCTTATCCCAGCGAGGAGAGGAGCAGTTCTTC
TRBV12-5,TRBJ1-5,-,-,CASGLIFLEEAINQPQHF,TGTGCTAGTGGTTTGATCTTTCTGGAGGAGGCCATCAATCAGCCCCAGCATTTT
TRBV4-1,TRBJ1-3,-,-,CASSQDGRNSSGNTIYF,TGCGCCAGCAGCCAAGACGGTCGGAACAGTTCTGGAAACACCATATATTTT
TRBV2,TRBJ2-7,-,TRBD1,CASKPRDSIYEQYF,TGTGCCAGCAAACCCCGGGACAGTATCTACGAGCAGTACTTC
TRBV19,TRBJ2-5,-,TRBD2,CASSIAGGALQETQYF,TGTGCCAGTAGTATAGCCGGGGGGGCCCTCCAAGAGACCCAGTACTTC
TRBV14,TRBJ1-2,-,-,CASSHRGIYGYTF,TGTGCCAGCAGCCACCGGGGAATCTATGGCTACACCTTC
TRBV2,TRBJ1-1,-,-,CASSDARGTTEAFF,TGTGCCAGCAGTGATGCTAGGGGAACGACTGAAGCTTTCTTT
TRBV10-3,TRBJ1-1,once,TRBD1,CATKNKNSTGKVAEAFF,TGTGCCACGAAAAACAAAAACTCGACAGGGAAGGTAGCTGAAGCTTTCTTT
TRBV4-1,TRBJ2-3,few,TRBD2,CASSQVRLAGGDTQYF,TGCGCCAGCAGCCAAGTGCGCCTAGCGGGGGGGGATACGCAGTATTTT
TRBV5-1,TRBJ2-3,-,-,CASRGVGTDTQYF,TGCGCCAGCAGGGGCGTGGGCACAGATACGCAGTATTTT
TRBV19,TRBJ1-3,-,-,CASSISASSGNTIYF,TGTGCCAGTAGTATTTCCGCCAGCTCTGGAAACACCATATATTTT
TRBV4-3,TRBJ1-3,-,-,CASSQYRDKELRSSGNTIYF,TGCGCCAGCAGCCAATACCGGGACAAGGAATTACGGAGCTCTGGAAACACCATATATTTT
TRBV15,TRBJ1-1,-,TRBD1,CATSSYPGQQAFF,TGTGCCACCAGCTCATATCCGGGACAGCAAGCTTTCTTT
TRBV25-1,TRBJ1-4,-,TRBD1,CASSEGTGRNEKLFF,TGTGCCAGCAGTGAAGGGACAGGAAGAAATGAAAAACTGTTTTTT
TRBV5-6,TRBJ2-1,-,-,CASSLDRGSFYNEQFF,TGTGCCAGCAGCTTGGATCGGGGTTCGTTTTACAATGAGCAGTTCTTC
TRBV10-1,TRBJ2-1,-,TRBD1,CASSEQGKGHNEQFF,TGCGCCAGCAGTGAACAGGGGAAGGGCCACAATGAGCAGTTCTTC
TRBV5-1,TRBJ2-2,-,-,CASSSGGTGELFF,TGCGCCAGCAGCTCCGGTGGCACCGGGGAGCTGTTTTTT
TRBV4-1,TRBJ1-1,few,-,CASSQVSGEAFF,TGCGCCAGCAGCCAAGTGTCAGGAGAAGCTTTCTTT
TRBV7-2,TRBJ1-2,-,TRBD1,CASSQTRDRIGFDGYTF,TGTGCCAGCAGCCAGACTAGGGACAGGATCGGATTCGATGGCTACACCTTC
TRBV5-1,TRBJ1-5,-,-,CASSEGLGQPQHF,TGCGCCAGCAGCGAGGGTTTGGGACAGCCCCAGCATTTT
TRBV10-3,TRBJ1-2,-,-,CAISELGRDTANYGYTF,TGTGCCATCAGTGAGTTAGGGAGGGACACCGCTAACTATGGCTACACCTTC
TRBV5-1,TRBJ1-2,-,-,CASSLAGGKGYTF,TGCGCCAGCAGCTTGGCCGGGGGTAAGGGCTACACCTTC
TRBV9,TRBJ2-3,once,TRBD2,CASRAAGGLTDTQYF,TGTGCCAGCAGGGCCGCGGGGGGGCTAACAGATACGCAGTATTTT
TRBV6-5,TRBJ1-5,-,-,CASSPHRDSNQPQHF,TGTGCCAGCAGCCCTCACAGGGATAGCAATCAGCCCCAGCATTTT
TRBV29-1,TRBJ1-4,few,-,CSVLRVAKLFF,TGCAGCGTCTTGAGGGTAGCCAAACTGTTTTTT
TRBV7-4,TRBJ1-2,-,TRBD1,CASSPRRDRLNGYTF,TGTGCCAGCAGTCCCCGTCGGGACAGGTTGAATGGCTACACCTTC
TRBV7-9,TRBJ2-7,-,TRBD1,CASSAAGTEYEQYF,TGTGCCAGCAGCGCCGCCGGGACAGAGTACGAGCAGTACTTC
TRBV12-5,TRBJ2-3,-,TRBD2,CASGREGGGTDTQYF,TGTGCTAGTGGCCGGGAGGGAGGCGGCACAGATACGCAGTATTTT
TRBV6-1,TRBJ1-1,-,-,CASSESSVRGTNTEAFF,TGTGCCAGCAGTGAGTCTTCGGTGAGAGGTACGAACACTGAAGCTTTCTTT
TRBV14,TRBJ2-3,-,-,CASSPAERFGTDTQYF,TGTGCCAGCAGCCCGGCGGAGAGGTTCGGGACAGATACGCAGTATTTT
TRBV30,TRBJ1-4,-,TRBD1,CAWRPPFRQGVDEKLFF,TGTGCCTGGAGGCCCCCCTTCCGACAGGGGGTGGATGAAAAACTGTTTTTT
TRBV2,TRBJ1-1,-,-,CASSEAPRGPLNTEAFF,TGTGCCAGCAGTGAAGCCCCCAGGGGTCCTTTGAACACTGAAGCTTTCTTT
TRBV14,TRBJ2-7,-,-,CASSRLGGGRSNEQYF,TGTGCCAGCAGCCGCCTCGGGGGTGGAAGAAGCAACGAGCAGTACTTC
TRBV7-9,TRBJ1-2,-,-,CASSGPGGFYGYTF,TGTGCCAGCAGCGGACCGGGGGGTTTCTATGGCTACACCTTC
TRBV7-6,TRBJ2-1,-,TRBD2,CASSLQGLAGAYNEQFF,TGTGCCAGCAGCTTGCAAGGACTAGCGGGGGCCTACAATGAGCAGTTCTTC
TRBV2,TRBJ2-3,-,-,CASSGVQARHTQYF,TGTGCCAGCAGTGGAGTCCAGGCCCGACATACGCAGTATTTT
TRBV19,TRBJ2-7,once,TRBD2,CASSVTSGRAYEQYF,TGTGCCAGTAGTGTAACTAGCGGGAGGGCCTACGAGCAGTACTTC
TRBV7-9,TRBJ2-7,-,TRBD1,CASSRDYGQGGGQYF,TGTGCCAGCAGCCGAGACTACGGACAGGGAGGAGGGCAGTACTTC
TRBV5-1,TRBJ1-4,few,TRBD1,CASSSTGDEKLFF,TGCGCCAGCAGCTCTACAGGGGATGAAAAACTGTTTTTT
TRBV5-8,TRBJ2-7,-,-,CASSLQGPSIYYEQYF,TGTGCCAGCAGCTTGCAGGGCCCTTCAATATACTACGAGCAGTACTTC
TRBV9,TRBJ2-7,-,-,CASSVSQGGAYEQYF,TGTGCCAGCAGCGTATCCCAAGGGGGAGCCTACGAGCAGTACTTC
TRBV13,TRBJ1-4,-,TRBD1,CASSLGVTGDRLESRPEKLFF,TGTGCCAGCAGCCTCGGGGTAACCGGGGACAGGTTAGAGAGTAGACCTGAAAAACTGTTTTTT
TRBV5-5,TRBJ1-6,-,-,CASSLFVSRSRDSPLHF,TGTGCCAGCAGCCTGTTCGTTAGCAGGTCCAGGGATTCACCCCTCCACTTT
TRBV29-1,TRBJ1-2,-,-,CSVGDRGNSHGYTF,TGCAGCGTTGGGGATCGCGGGAACAGCCATGGCTACACCTTC